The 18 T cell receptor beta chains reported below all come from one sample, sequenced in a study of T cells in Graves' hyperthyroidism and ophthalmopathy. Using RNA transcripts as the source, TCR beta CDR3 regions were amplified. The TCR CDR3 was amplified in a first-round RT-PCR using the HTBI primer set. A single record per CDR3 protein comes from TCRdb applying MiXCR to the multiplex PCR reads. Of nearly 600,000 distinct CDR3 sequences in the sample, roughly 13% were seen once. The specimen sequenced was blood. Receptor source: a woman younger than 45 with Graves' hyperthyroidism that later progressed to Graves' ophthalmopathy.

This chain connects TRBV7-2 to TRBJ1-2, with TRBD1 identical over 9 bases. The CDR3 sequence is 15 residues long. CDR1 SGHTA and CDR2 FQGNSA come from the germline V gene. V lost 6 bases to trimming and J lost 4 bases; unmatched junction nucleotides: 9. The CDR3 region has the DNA TGTGCCAGCAGTTATACGACAGGGGGTTTCTATGGCTACACCTTC. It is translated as CASSYTTGGFYGYTF.

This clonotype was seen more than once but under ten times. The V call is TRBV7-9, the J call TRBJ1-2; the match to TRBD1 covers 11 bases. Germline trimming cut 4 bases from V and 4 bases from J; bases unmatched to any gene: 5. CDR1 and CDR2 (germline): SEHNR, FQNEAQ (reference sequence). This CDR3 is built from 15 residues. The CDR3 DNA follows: TGTGCCAGCAGCTCGCGGGACAGGGGGATCTATGGCTACACCTTC. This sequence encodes CASSSRDRGIYGYTF. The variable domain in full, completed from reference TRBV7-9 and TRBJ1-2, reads DTGVSQNPRHKITKRGQNVTFRCDPISEHNRLYWYRQTLGQGPEFLTYFQNEAQLEKSRLLSDRFSAERPKGSFSTLEIQRTEQGDSAMYLCASSSRDRGIYGYTFGSGTRLTVV.

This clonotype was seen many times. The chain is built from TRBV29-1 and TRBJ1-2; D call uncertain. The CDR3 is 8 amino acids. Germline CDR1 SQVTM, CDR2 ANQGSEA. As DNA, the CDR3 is TGCGCGTACGAGGGCTACACCTTC. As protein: CAYEGYTF.

The chain's CDR3 is CASSLKAGGQGPCEQYF. The CDR3 DNA follows: TGTGCCAGCAGCTTAAAGGCCGGCGGACAGGGGCCCTGCGAGCAGTACTTC. The gene calls are TRBV7-9 and TRBJ2-7; 9 bases match TRBD1. There are 17 residues in the CDR3. The junction had 14 bases not matched to a gene; V was cut back by 2 bases and J by 6 bases. The germline gives CDR1 SEHNR, CDR2 FQNEAQ (reference sequence).

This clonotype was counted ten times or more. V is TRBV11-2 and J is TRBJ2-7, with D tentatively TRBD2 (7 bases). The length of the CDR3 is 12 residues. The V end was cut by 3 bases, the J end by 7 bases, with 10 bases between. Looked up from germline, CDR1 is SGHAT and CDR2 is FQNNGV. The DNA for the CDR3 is TGTGCCAGCAGCTTCGGGGGGCAAGAGCAGTACTTC. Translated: CASSFGGQEQYF.

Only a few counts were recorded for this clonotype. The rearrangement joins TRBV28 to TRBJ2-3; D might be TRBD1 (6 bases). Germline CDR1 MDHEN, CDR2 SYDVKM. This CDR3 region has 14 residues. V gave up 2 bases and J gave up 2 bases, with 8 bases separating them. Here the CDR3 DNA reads TGTGCCAGCAGTTTAGGACAGTACACAGATACGCAGTATTTT. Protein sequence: CASSLGQYTDTQYF. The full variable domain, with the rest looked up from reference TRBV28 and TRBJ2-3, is DVKVTQSSRYLVKRTGEKVFLECVQDMDHENMFWYRQDPGLGLRLIYFSYDVKMKEKGDIPEGYSVSREKKERFSLILESASTNQTSMYLCASSLGQYTDTQYFGPGTRLTVL.

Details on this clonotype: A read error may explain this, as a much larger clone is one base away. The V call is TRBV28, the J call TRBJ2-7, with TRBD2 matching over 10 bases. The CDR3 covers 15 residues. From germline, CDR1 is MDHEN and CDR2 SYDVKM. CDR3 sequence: CACSSPAGGTYEQYF. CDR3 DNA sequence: TGTGCCTGCAGTTCCCCAGCGGGGGGGACCTACGAGCAGTACTTC. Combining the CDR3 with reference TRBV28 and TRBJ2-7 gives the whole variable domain DVKVTQSSRYLVKRTGEKVFLECVQDMDHENMFWYRQDPGLGLRLIYFSYDVKMKEKGDIPEGYSVSREKKERFSLILESASTNQTSMYLCACSSPAGGTYEQYFGPGTRLTVT.

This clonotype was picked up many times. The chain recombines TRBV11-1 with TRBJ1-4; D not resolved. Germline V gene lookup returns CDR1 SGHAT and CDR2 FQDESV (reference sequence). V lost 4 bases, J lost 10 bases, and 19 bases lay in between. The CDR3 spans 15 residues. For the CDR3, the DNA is TGTGCCAGCAGCTCCAAAGACGGGTTAGTTGGAAAACTGTTTTTT. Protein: CASSSKDGLVGKLFF.

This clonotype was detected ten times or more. CDR3 bases: TGTGCCTGGAGTGGCCCAGCGGCTGGTTTGGGCGAGCAGTACTTC. Translation gives CAWSGPAAGLGEQYF. The rearrangement joins TRBV30 to TRBJ2-7; possibly TRBD2 for D (5 bases). The length of the CDR3 is 15 residues. Germline values: CDR1 GTSNPN, CDR2 SVGIG (reference sequence). V was shortened by 1 base and J by 6 bases, with 19 bases between the two germline ends.

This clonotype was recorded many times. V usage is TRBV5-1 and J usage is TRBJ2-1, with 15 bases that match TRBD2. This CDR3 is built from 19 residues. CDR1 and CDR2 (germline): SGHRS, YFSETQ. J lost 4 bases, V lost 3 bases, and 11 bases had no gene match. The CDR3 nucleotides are TGCGCCAGCAGCTCAACAGGGGCGGGGACTAGCGGGAGGTACAATGAGCAGTTCTTC. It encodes CASSSTGAGTSGRYNEQFF.

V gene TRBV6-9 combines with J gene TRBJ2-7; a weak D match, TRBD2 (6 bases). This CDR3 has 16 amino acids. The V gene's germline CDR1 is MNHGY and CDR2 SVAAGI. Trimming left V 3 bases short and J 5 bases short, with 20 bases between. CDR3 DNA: TGTGCCAGCAGTTACTTTGGGGGTGGAGGGCGGAACGAGCAGTACTTC. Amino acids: CASSYFGGGGRNEQYF.

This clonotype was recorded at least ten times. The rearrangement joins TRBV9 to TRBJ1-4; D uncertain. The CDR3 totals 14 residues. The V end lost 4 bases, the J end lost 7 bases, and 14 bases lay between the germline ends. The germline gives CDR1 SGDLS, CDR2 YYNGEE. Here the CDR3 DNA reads TGTGCCAGCAGCCCAGGCAGTGCGGGTGAAAAACTGTTTTTT. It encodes CASSPGSAGEKLFF.

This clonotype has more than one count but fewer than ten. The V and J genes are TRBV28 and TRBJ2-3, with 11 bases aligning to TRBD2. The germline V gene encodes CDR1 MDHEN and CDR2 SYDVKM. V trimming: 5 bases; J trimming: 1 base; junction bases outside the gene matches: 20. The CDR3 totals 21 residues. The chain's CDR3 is CASSTPGTSGPGYTGTDTQYF. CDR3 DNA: TGTGCCAGCAGTACCCCCGGGACTAGCGGCCCCGGTTATACCGGCACAGATACGCAGTATTTT.

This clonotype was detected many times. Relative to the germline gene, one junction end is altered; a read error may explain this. The CDR3 region has the DNA TGTGTCAGCAGTTTAGGGGCATTTGACTATGGCTACACCTTC. It encodes CVSSLGAFDYGYTF. The chain couples TRBV12-3 or TRBV12-4 to TRBJ1-2; perhaps TRBD1 as D (5 bases). The CDR3 length is 14 residues.

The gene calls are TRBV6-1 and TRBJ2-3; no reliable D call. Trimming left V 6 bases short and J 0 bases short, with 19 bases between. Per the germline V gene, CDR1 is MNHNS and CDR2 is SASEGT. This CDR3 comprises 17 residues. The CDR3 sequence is CASSALPTLTSTDTQYF. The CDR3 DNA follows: TGTGCCAGCAGCGCCTTACCGACACTAACTAGCACAGATACGCAGTATTTT.

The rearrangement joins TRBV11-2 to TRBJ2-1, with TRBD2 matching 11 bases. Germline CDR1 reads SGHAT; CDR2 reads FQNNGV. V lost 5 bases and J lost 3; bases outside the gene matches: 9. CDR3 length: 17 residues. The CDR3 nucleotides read TGTGCCAGCAGCGCTGGCCGCGGGACTAGCGGCTACAATGAGCAGTTCTTC. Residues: CASSAGRGTSGYNEQFF.

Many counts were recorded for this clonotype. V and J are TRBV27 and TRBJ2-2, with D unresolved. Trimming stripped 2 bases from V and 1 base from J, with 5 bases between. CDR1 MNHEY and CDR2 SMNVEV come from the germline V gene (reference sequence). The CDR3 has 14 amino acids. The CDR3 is CASSLTVNTGELFF. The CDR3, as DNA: TGTGCCAGCAGTTTAACAGTGAACACCGGGGAGCTGTTTTTT.

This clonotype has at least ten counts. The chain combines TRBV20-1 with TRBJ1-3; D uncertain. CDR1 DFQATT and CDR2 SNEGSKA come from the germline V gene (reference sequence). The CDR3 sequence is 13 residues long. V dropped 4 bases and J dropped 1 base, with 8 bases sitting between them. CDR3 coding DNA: TGCAGTGCTACAGGCAGTTCTGGAAACACCATATATTTT. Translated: CSATGSSGNTIYF.